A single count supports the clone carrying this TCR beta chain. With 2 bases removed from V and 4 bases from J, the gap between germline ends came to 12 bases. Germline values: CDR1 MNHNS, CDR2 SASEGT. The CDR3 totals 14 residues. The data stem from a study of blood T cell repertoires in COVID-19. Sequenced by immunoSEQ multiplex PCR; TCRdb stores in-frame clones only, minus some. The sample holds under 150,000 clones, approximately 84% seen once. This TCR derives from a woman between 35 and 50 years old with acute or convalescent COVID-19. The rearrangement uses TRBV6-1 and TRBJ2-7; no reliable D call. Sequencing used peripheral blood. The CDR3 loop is CASSEPTGLYEQYF. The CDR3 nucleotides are TGTGCCAGCAGTGAACCTACGGGTCTTTACGAGCAGTACTTC.